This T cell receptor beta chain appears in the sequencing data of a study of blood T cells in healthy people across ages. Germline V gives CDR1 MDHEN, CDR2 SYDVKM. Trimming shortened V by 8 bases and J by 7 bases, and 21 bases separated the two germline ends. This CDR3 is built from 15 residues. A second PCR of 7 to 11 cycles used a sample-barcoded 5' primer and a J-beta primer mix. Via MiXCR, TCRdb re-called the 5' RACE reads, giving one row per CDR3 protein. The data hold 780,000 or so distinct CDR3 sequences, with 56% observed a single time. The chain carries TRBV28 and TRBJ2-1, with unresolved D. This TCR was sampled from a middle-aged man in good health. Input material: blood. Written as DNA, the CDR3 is TGTGCCAGCTGGTTATCGGGCACAGCCGTTAATGAGCAGTTCTTC. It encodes CASWLSGTAVNEQFF.